These T cell receptor beta chains were read from a single sample in a study of cytomegalovirus exposure and HLA in healthy donors. Using immunoSEQ multiplex PCR, the repertoire was profiled, and TCRdb retains in-frame clones only, with some absent. The data contain 130,000 to 150,000 clones, 78% of them singletons. The sequenced sample consisted of PBMCs. The receptors shown here come from a male donor in good health and CMV-seronegative. CDR3s include the opening cysteine and the closing phenylalanine or tryptophan. D genes are given only for firm matches. The size of a clone is reported for some rows only, either as once, few or many, or as a class for expanded clones.

>TRBJ1-1|.|.|TRBV19
TGTGCCAGTAGTATGGGTTACGGGGACACTGAAGCTTTCTTT
CASSMGYGDTEAFF
>TRBJ1-1|.|.|TRBV7-2
TGTGCCAGCAGCTGGGCAGGGTTGAACACTGAAGCTTTCTTT
CASSWAGLNTEAFF
>TRBJ2-5|TRBD2|few|TRBV4-1
TGCGCCAGCACCCGGGTAGCGGGAGGGGAGACCCAGTACTTC
CASTRVAGGETQYF
>TRBJ2-1|TRBD2|.|TRBV2
TGTGCCAGCAGGTCGGGACTAGCGGGGTACAATGAGCAGTTCTTC
CASRSGLAGYNEQFF
>TRBJ2-1|TRBD2|.|TRBV5-4
TGTGCCAGCAGCCCCAGCGGGAGGGCCCAGTTCTTC
CASSPSGRAQFF
>TRBJ2-5|.|few|TRBV5-1
TGCGCCAGCACGGGAAACCAAGAGACCCAGTACTTC
CASTGNQETQYF
>TRBJ2-5|TRBD1|.|TRBV10-1
TGCGCCAGCAGTGAAGACAGGGAGGAGACCCAGTACTTC
CASSEDREETQYF
>TRBJ1-4|TRBD1|few|TRBV7-2
TGTGCCAGCAGCTTAGCTGGGACAGGGAATGAAAAACTGTTTTTT
CASSLAGTGNEKLFF
>TRBJ2-7|.|.|TRBV6-5
TGTGCCAGCAGCCGTCCGGGAGCCTACGAGCAGTACTTC
CASSRPGAYEQYF
>TRBJ1-1|.|.|TRBV25-1
TGTGCCAGCAGTTCGGGGACAAGAATGAACACTGAAGCTTTCTTT
CASSSGTRMNTEAFF
>TRBJ2-7|.|once|TRBV4-1
TGCGCCAGCAGCCAAGTGAGAGAAGAGAACGAGCAGTACTTC
CASSQVREENEQYF
>TRBJ1-3|TRBD1|.|TRBV19
TGTGCCAGTAGTAAGACCAGGGGGAACTCTGGAAACACCATATATTTT
CASSKTRGNSGNTIYF
>TRBJ2-5|TRBD2|.|TRBV7-7
TGTGCTAGCCGCTTAGGCGGGGCGCTAGCGGGGGGAGAGACCCAGTACTTC
CASRLGGALAGGETQYF
>TRBJ2-7|TRBD1|.|TRBV9
TGTGCCAGCAGCGAAACGACAGGGGCGACCTACGAGCAGTACTTC
CASSETTGATYEQYF
>TRBJ1-1|.|.|TRBV5-4
TGTGCCAGCAGCTTGCTCTCGAACACTGAAGCTTTCTTT
CASSLLSNTEAFF
>TRBJ1-5|TRBD1|.|TRBV11-2
TGTGCCAGCAGCCCAGGGGGGTTTCGCCAGCCCCAGCATTTT
CASSPGGFRQPQHF
>TRBJ1-4|.|.|TRBV4-3
TGCGCCAGCAGCCAAGTTTCCGGCGGGGTGTTTTTT
CASSQVSGGVFF
>TRBJ2-7|TRBD1|once|TRBV10-3
TGTGCCATCAGTGAGAACGCCCCGGGACAGGGGGCCGAGCAGTACTTC
CAISENAPGQGAEQYF
>TRBJ1-1|TRBD1|.|TRBV6-6
TGTGCCAGCTTGGGGACAGGGGACACTGAAGCTTTCTTT
CASLGTGDTEAFF
>TRBJ1-2|.|once|TRBV21-1
TGTGCCAGCAGCACCAAATGGGACAGGTCCAACTATGGCTACACCTTC
CASSTKWDRSNYGYTF
>TRBJ2-3|TRBD2|.|TRBV6-5
TGTGCCAGCAGCCCGACTAGCGGGGGTGATACGCAGTATTTT
CASSPTSGGDTQYF
>TRBJ1-1|TRBD1|.|TRBV5-5
TGTGCCAGCAGGGAGAGCGGGACAGGGGTACGTCGGACTGAAGCTTTCTTT
CASRESGTGVRRTEAFF
>TRBJ1-1|.|.|TRBV29-1
TGCAGCGCTGGACTGGCGAACACTGAAGCTTTCTTT
CSAGLANTEAFF
>TRBJ1-1|.|.|TRBV10-1
TGCGCCAGCAGTGAGTCGAGAGTATTGAACACTGAAGCTTTCTTT
CASSESRVLNTEAFF
>TRBJ2-5|TRBD1|.|TRBV5-5
TGTGCCAGCAGCTGGGGGGGACAGGGCGGCGTTGAGACCCAGTACTTC
CASSWGGQGGVETQYF
>TRBJ1-5|TRBD1|.|TRBV4-1
TGCGCCAGCAGCCAGGGGCAGGGGGCAGGCAATCAGCCCCAGCATTTT
CASSQGQGAGNQPQHF
>TRBJ1-1|.|.|TRBV30
TGTGCCTGGAGTAGGACGGGACACCTGAACACTGAAGCTTTCTTT
CAWSRTGHLNTEAFF
>TRBJ1-1|.|.|TRBV29-1
TGCAGCGTTGGAAAGCCAATGAACACTGAAGCTTTCTTT
CSVGKPMNTEAFF
>TRBJ1-2|.|.|TRBV6-5
TGTGCCAGCACTTCCCGCCCAGGGGCGGGTGGCTACACCTTC
CASTSRPGAGGYTF
>TRBJ1-5|.|few|TRBV4-2
TGTGCCAGCAGCCAAGCTAATCAGCCCCAGCATTTT
CASSQANQPQHF
>TRBJ1-2|.|.|TRBV4-3
TGCCCCAGCAGCCACGAAAAGGGGGAAAACTATGGCTACACCTTC
CPSSHEKGENYGYTF
>TRBJ1-5|TRBD1|.|TRBV7-4
TGTGCCAGCAGCCAGGGACAGGGGCCCTGTAGCAATCAGCCCCAGCATTTT
CASSQGQGPCSNQPQHF
>TRBJ1-2|.|.|TRBV23-1
TGCGCCAGGTGGGGGGTTGGCTACACCTTC
CARWGVGYTF
>TRBJ1-2|TRBD1|.|TRBV19
TGTGCCAGTAGTATGCGAGGACAGGGGAGCGGTGTCTATGGCTACACCTTC
CASSMRGQGSGVYGYTF
>TRBJ1-1|.|.|TRBV6-5
TGTGCCAGCAGTTACTCCAGGGCTCCTGAAGCTTTCTTT
CASSYSRAPEAFF
>TRBJ1-5|.|.|TRBV19
TGTGCCAGTAGTATCCAGGGCATTTTATCTCAGCCCCAGCATTTT
CASSIQGILSQPQHF
>TRBJ1-4|TRBD1|.|TRBV4-1
TGTGCCAGCAGCCAAGTTACCACAGGGGATGAAAAACTGTTTTTT
CASSQVTTGDEKLFF
>TRBJ2-5|TRBD1|few|TRBV5-4
TGTGCCAGCAGCTCGGGACAGGACCCAGAGACCCAGTACTTC
CASSSGQDPETQYF
>TRBJ2-3|TRBD1|.|TRBV2
TGTGCCAGCAGTCGACAGGGGTTACTGGATACGCAGTATTTT
CASSRQGLLDTQYF
>TRBJ2-1|.|few|TRBV7-3
TGTGCCAGCAGCAAAGAGAGCGGCAGGTTCAATGAGCAGTTCTTC
CASSKESGRFNEQFF
>TRBJ2-1|.|.|TRBV9
TGTGCCAGCAGCTCCGGGACTGCCGCCAATGAGCAGTTCTTC
CASSSGTAANEQFF
>TRBJ1-6|.|few|TRBV10-3
TGTGCCTCTCGTTACGAGGACAATAATTCACCCCTCCACTTT
CASRYEDNNSPLHF
>TRBJ1-5|TRBD1|.|TRBV4-2
TGTGCCAGCAGCCAAGGTGGGACAGACAATCAGCCCCAGCATTTT
CASSQGGTDNQPQHF
>TRBJ2-1|TRBD2|few|TRBV29-1
TGCAGCGTTGTCGGGAGGCTCTCCTACAATGAGCAGTTCTTC
CSVVGRLSYNEQFF
>TRBJ2-7|TRBD1|.|TRBV7-9
TGTGCCAGCAGCTTAGTCCCGCGACAGGGGCCCTACGAGCAGTACTTC
CASSLVPRQGPYEQYF
>TRBJ2-6|.|.|TRBV27
TGTGCCAGCAGTCCGTTCCAGGTCTCTGGGGCCAACGTCCTGACTTTC
CASSPFQVSGANVLTF
>TRBJ2-5|.|.|TRBV27
TGTGCCAGCAGGAGGTCCTTACAAGAGACCCAGTACTTC
CASRRSLQETQYF
>TRBJ2-2|TRBD2|once|TRBV5-1
TGCGCCAGCCAGACCGGCGGGAGGGGGACCGGGGAGCTGTTTTTT
CASQTGGRGTGELFF
>TRBJ2-3|.|few|TRBV27
TGTGCCAGCAGTCCTGTCCGGTCGAGCACAGATACGCAGTATTTT
CASSPVRSSTDTQYF
>TRBJ2-3|.|.|TRBV18
TGTGCCAGCTCACCACCGCGGCAGATTGCTAGCACAGATACGCAGTATTTT
CASSPPRQIASTDTQYF